The 21 T cell receptor beta chains in this list originate from one sample, sequenced in a study of CD8+ T cells in alopecia areata. Treatment denoted: oral pan-JAK inhibitor, 5-10 mg twice daily. cDNA reverse transcribed from extracted RNA served as the sequencing template. Data came from immunoSEQ multiplex PCR; TCRdb stores just in-frame clones and leaves some out. The sample shows approximately 210,000 clones, 55% to 70% of them seen only once. Sequencing was performed on CD4+ T cells sorted from blood, taken at week 4, from a patient treated with tofacitinib. These receptors came from a human donor with alopecia areata.

The CDR3 nucleotides are TGCAGCGTTGAATCTAGCGGGGGCACTTACGGAGAGACCCAGTACTTC. It yields the protein CSVESSGGTYGETQYF. V gene TRBV29-1 combines with J gene TRBJ2-5; TRBD2 aligns across 10 bases. After removal of 2 bases from V and 4 bases from J, the junction contained 10 bases not matched to a gene. The CDR3 extends over 16 amino acids. Germline CDR1 SQVTM, CDR2 ANQGSEA.

V and J are TRBV19 and TRBJ1-2, with D unclear. This CDR3 spans 14 amino acids. The ends were cut back, 3 bases at V and 2 bases at J, with 10 bases in the middle. The V gene's germline CDR1 is LNHDA and CDR2 SQIVND (reference sequence). CDR3 nucleotide sequence: TGTGCCAGTAGTATTATCGGACGGAACTATGGCTACACCTTC. Its translation is CASSIIGRNYGYTF.

The J gene is TRBJ2-1, the V gene TRBV28; 9 bases are shared with TRBD1. After removal of 2 bases from V and 7 bases from J, the junction contained 3 bases not matched to a gene. This CDR3 contains 14 residues. Germline V gene sequence: CDR1 MDHEN, CDR2 SYDVKM. The CDR3 region has the DNA TGTGCCAGCAGTTTAGGGGACAGGGTGAATGAGCAGTTCTTC. This sequence encodes CASSLGDRVNEQFF.

The V and J genes are TRBV30 and TRBJ2-3; D unclear. CDR1 GTSNPN and CDR2 SVGIG come from the germline V gene (reference sequence). V lost 4 bases to trimming and J lost 4 bases, with 6 bases between them. The CDR3 contains 11 residues. The CDR3 loop is CAWTTADTQYF. Written as DNA, the CDR3 is TGTGCCTGGACTACTGCAGATACGCAGTATTTT.

This clone was seen a handful of times. This chain connects TRBV7-9 to TRBJ2-1; no clear D gene. Germline loops: CDR1 SEHNR, CDR2 FQNEAQ (reference sequence). V dropped 7 bases and J dropped 5 bases, with 15 bases sitting between them. This CDR3 region has 14 residues. The CDR3 nucleotides are TGTGCCAGCACCGACTTAGCCGTTAACAATGAGCAGTTCTTC. This encodes CASTDLAVNNEQFF.

This rearrangement joins TRBV29-1 to TRBJ1-1; D might be TRBD1 (5 bases). The CDR3 contains 16 residues. In germline, CDR1 is SQVTM, CDR2 ANQGSEA. With 7 bases removed from V and 4 bases from J, the gap between germline ends came to 25 bases. CDR3 bases: TGCAGCGGGAGGTGGGGGGAACCATCGCGGGGCACTGAAGCTTTCTTT. As protein: CSGRWGEPSRGTEAFF.

This rearrangement joins TRBV29-1 to TRBJ1-4; D is uncertain. CDR3 length: 12 amino acids. V gave up 4 bases and J gave up 0 bases, with 3 bases separating them. In germline, CDR1 is SQVTM, CDR2 ANQGSEA. The CDR3 loop is CSVGATNEKLFF. DNA for the CDR3: TGCAGCGTTGGTGCAACTAATGAAAAACTGTTTTTT. The whole variable domain, filled in from reference TRBV29-1 and TRBJ1-4, reads SAVISQKPSRDICQRGTSLTIQCQVDSQVTMMFWYRQQPGQSLTLIATANQGSEATYESGFVIDKFPISRPNLTFSTLTVSNMSPEDSSIYLCSVGATNEKLFFGSGTQLSVL.

About this clone itself: At one boundary the junction diverges from the germline segment, which might be a read error. This sequence joins TRBV6-5 and TRBJ1-1; 10 positions match TRBD1. Germline CDR1 and CDR2: MNHEY and SVGAGI. The length of the CDR3 is 12 residues. The CDR3 is CTSRTGGTEAFF. CDR3 nucleotides: TGTACCAGCAGGACAGGGGGCACTGAAGCTTTCTTT.

The count of this clone is one. The rearrangement uses TRBV7-2 and TRBJ2-7, with unresolved D. CDR3 length equals 13 residues. Germline loops: CDR1 SGHTA, CDR2 FQGNSA. V shed 3 bases and J shed 6 bases, with 12 bases lying between them. CDR3 in amino acids: CASSFPLVSEQYF. The CDR3 DNA is TGTGCCAGCAGCTTCCCTCTGGTCAGCGAGCAGTACTTC.

There are a few counts of this clone. In the same sample, other DNA sequences code for this CDR3. The rearrangement uses TRBV30 and TRBJ1-5; D remains unclear. The CDR3 has 13 amino acids. The V gene lost 3 bases and the J gene lost 0 bases, with 6 bases spanning the gap. Germline CDR1 GTSNPN, CDR2 SVGIG (reference sequence). CDR3 protein: CAWSASSNQPQHF. The CDR3 DNA reads as TGTGCCTGGAGCGCCTCTAGCAATCAGCCCCAGCATTTT.

The chain carries TRBV7-9 and TRBJ2-3; D gene unclear. CDR1 and CDR2 (germline): SEHNR, FQNEAQ (reference sequence). V lost 5 bases and J lost 2, with 11 bases in between. This CDR3 has 14 amino acids. CDR3 DNA: TGTGCCAGCAGCCTGTCGGCTAACACAGATACGCAGTATTTT. The encoded protein is CASSLSANTDTQYF.

This clone appeared a few times. This chain uses TRBV29-1 with TRBJ1-1; D remains ambiguous. This CDR3 is 14 amino acids long. Germline CDR1 and CDR2: SQVTM and ANQGSEA. V lost 6 bases, J lost 4 bases, and 18 bases lay in between. CDR3 bases: TGCAGCGTGACCCTTCAGCTAGGCAGCACTGAAGCTTTCTTT. It translates to CSVTLQLGSTEAFF.

The rearrangement uses TRBV6-5 and TRBJ1-2; perhaps TRBD1 as D (5 bases). The CDR3 runs 11 residues. Trimming took off 8 bases at V and 10 bases at J, with 14 bases between the two ends. CDR1 and CDR2 from the germline V gene are MNHEY and SVGAGI. The CDR3 sequence is CASLQGGAYTF. CDR3 DNA: TGTGCCAGCCTCCAGGGTGGAGCCTACACCTTC.

This chain uses TRBV5-1 with TRBJ2-3, with D uncertain. Trimming took 0 bases from V and 0 from J, leaving 8 bases between them. Germline V gene data show CDR1 as SGHRS and CDR2 as YFSETQ. The CDR3 contains 15 residues. CDR3 DNA: TGCGCCAGCAGCTTGGGACCGCAAAGCACAGATACGCAGTATTTT. It codes for CASSLGPQSTDTQYF.

The chain links TRBV7-2 to TRBJ2-5, with D perhaps assigned TRBD1 or TRBD2 (5 bases each). V lost 1 base to trimming and J lost 0 bases, with 9 bases between them. Per germline, CDR1 SGHTA and CDR2 FQGNSA. The CDR3 totals 15 residues. The CDR3 loop is CASSLGGNHQETQYF. The CDR3 DNA follows: TGTGCCAGCAGCTTAGGGGGGAACCACCAAGAGACCCAGTACTTC.

This clone has more than one count but fewer than ten. One end of the junction does not line up with germline, which may come from a read error. This sequence joins TRBV7-9 and TRBJ2-3; D is undetermined. From germline, CDR1 is SEHNR and CDR2 FQNEAQ (reference sequence). The CDR3 is made up of 12 amino acids. The DNA of the CDR3 is TGTGCCAGCAGCCAAAGCAGAGATACGCAGTATTTT. Protein: CASSQSRDTQYF.

The gene calls are TRBV30 and TRBJ1-5, with D unresolved. The germline V and J ends were trimmed by 0 bases and 0 bases, with 6 bases remaining between them. This CDR3 region has 14 residues. Looked up from germline, CDR1 is GTSNPN and CDR2 is SVGIG (reference sequence). The CDR3 is CAWSVQYSNQPQHF. CDR3 bases: TGTGCCTGGAGTGTACAATATAGCAATCAGCCCCAGCATTTT.

The V call is TRBV27, the J call TRBJ2-3; 9 bases are a match to TRBD1. V shed 6 bases, J shed 4 bases, and the junction held 5 bases outside the gene matches. Germline V CDR1 and CDR2: MNHEY, SMNVEV (reference sequence). The CDR3 loop spans 14 amino acids. The chain's CDR3 is CASRQGAEADTQYF. The CDR3 DNA is TGTGCCAGCAGACAGGGGGCCGAGGCAGATACGCAGTATTTT.

This clone was counted between two and nine times. The V gene is TRBV30, the J gene TRBJ2-1; tentatively, D is TRBD1 (6 bases). The CDR3 consists of 13 residues. Germline CDR1 GTSNPN, CDR2 SVGIG (reference sequence). V lost 3 bases, J lost 4 bases, and 10 bases lay in between. Written as DNA, the CDR3 is TGTGCCTGGAGCCCGGACAGTTACAATGAGCAGTTCTTC. This gives the protein CAWSPDSYNEQFF.

This chain links TRBV2 with TRBJ1-5; TRBD1 agrees at 7 bases. V gave up 1 base and J gave up 1 base; unmatched junction bases: 4. The germline gives CDR1 SNHLY, CDR2 FYNNEI. This CDR3 region has 16 residues. The CDR3 DNA reads as TGTGCCAGCAGTGAAGTACAGGGGTTCAGCAATCAGCCCCAGCATTTT. Its translation: CASSEVQGFSNQPQHF.

CDR3 bases: TGTGCCAGCAGGTCAGCGGGGGGGCATTACAATGAGCAGTTCTTC. Translation: CASRSAGGHYNEQFF. The genes are TRBV27 and TRBJ2-1; 10 bases are a match to TRBD2. The junction had 6 bases not matched to a gene; V was cut back by 6 bases and J by 4 bases. Germline V CDR1 and CDR2: MNHEY, SMNVEV (reference sequence). The CDR3 length is 15 residues.